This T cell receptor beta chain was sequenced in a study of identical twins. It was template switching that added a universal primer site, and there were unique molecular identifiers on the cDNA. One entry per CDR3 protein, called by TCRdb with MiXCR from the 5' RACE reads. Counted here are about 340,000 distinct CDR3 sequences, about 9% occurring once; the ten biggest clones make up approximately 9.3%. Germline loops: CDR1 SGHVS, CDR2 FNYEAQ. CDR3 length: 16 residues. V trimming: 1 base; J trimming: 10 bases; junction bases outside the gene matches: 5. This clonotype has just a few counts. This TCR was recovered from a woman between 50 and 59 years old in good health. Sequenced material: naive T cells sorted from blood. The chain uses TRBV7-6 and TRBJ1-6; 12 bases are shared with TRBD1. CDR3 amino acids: CASSLVRDRGQSPLHF. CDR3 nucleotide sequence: TGTGCCAGCAGCTTAGTACGGGACAGGGGGCAGTCACCCCTCCACTTT. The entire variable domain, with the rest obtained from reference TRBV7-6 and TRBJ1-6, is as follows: GAGVSQSPRYKVTKRGQDVALRCDPISGHVSLYWYRQALGQGPEFLTYFNYEAQQDKSGLPNDRFSAERPEGSISTLTIQRTEQRDSAMYRCASSLVRDRGQSPLHFGNGTRLTVT.